The next 15 T cell receptor beta chains were all read from a single sample in a study of blood T cell repertoires in COVID-19. Assay: immunoSEQ multiplex PCR; the TCRdb copy retains only in-frame clones and omits some. Of about 230,000 clones listed, roughly 86% are singletons. Sequencing was done on a sample of PBMCs or T cells enriched from blood (not recorded which). The receptors come from a woman aged 25 to 39 with acute COVID-19.

V gene TRBV27 combines with J gene TRBJ2-3, with no clear D. This CDR3 is built from 15 residues. V shed 1 base and J shed 0 bases, with 8 bases lying between them. Looked up from germline, CDR1 is MNHEY and CDR2 is SMNVEV (reference sequence). CDR3 bases: TGTGCCAGCAGTTTATACTTAACTAGCACAGATACGCAGTATTTT. As protein: CASSLYLTSTDTQYF.

This rearrangement joins TRBV5-1 to TRBJ1-3, with D possibly TRBD1 on 5 matching bases. V was clipped by 1 base and J by 4 bases, with 9 bases between them. This CDR3 has 14 residues. Germline V gives CDR1 SGHRS, CDR2 YFSETQ. This chain's CDR3 is CASSLSGPGNTIYF. The CDR3 DNA reads TGCGCCAGCAGCTTGTCAGGGCCGGGAAACACCATATATTTT.

V and J are TRBV27 and TRBJ1-1; perhaps TRBD1 as D (5 bases). This CDR3 region has 12 residues. Trimming left V 3 bases short and J 9 bases short, with 11 bases between. Germline V gives CDR1 MNHEY, CDR2 SMNVEV (reference sequence). The CDR3 is CASSFGRGKAFF. CDR3 coding DNA: TGTGCCAGCAGTTTCGGGAGGGGAAAAGCTTTCTTT.

The chain has TRBV5-8 and TRBJ2-5; D perhaps matches TRBD1 (5 bases). Germline-derived CDR1 and CDR2 are SGHTS and YDEGEE. The CDR3 totals 11 residues. Trimming stripped 3 bases from V and 5 bases from J, with 5 bases between. CDR3 loop: CASSYRETQYF. Written as DNA, the CDR3 is TGTGCCAGCAGCTACAGGGAGACCCAGTACTTC. The whole variable domain, remainder taken from reference TRBV5-8 and TRBJ2-5, is EAGVTQSPTHLIKTRGQQATLRCSPISGHTSVYWYQQALGLGLQFLLWYDEGEERNRGNFPPRFSGRQFPNYSSELNVNALELEDSALYLCASSYRETQYFGPGTRLLVL.

The chain recombines TRBV27 with TRBJ2-3; 11 bases are shared with TRBD2. Germline values: CDR1 MNHEY, CDR2 SMNVEV (reference sequence). Trimming at V came to 2 bases and at J to 4 bases, leaving 5 bases not matched to a gene. CDR3 length equals 16 residues. The CDR3 here is CASSLKLAGAPDTQYF. The CDR3 DNA reads as TGTGCCAGCAGTTTAAAACTAGCGGGGGCTCCAGATACGCAGTATTTT.

This sequence joins TRBV7-2 and TRBJ1-2, with 9 bases fitting TRBD1. The germline V gene has CDR1 SGHTA and CDR2 FQGNSA. The CDR3 length is 13 residues. V trimming: 3 bases; J trimming: 7 bases; junction bases outside the gene matches: 3. The CDR3 loop reads CASSFRDRVGYTF. As DNA, the CDR3 is TGTGCCAGCAGCTTCCGGGACAGGGTTGGCTACACCTTC.

The chain employs TRBV4-1 and TRBJ2-2, with TRBD2 identical over 16 bases. The CDR3 loop spans 19 amino acids. Germline loops: CDR1 MGHRA, CDR2 YSYEKL. The ends lost 10 bases at V and 4 bases at J; junction bases unmatched: 15. The chain's CDR3 is CANPGLAGGKRVVTGELFF. The CDR3 DNA reads as TGCGCCAACCCGGGACTAGCGGGGGGGAAGCGAGTGGTCACCGGGGAGCTGTTTTTT.

The chain has TRBV18 and TRBJ1-3; no clear D gene. Trimming removed 2 bases at V and 0 bases at J, with 11 bases between. This CDR3 spans 16 amino acids. CDR1 is KGHSH and CDR2 is LQKENI in the germline V gene. CDR3 sequence: CASSPDPVSSGNTIYF. The CDR3 DNA follows: TGTGCCAGCTCACCAGATCCAGTATCCTCTGGAAACACCATATATTTT.

V usage is TRBV27 and J usage is TRBJ1-1, with a weak D call TRBD1 (6 bases). The CDR3 spans 14 residues. Germline V gene lookup returns CDR1 MNHEY and CDR2 SMNVEV (reference sequence). Trimming left V 2 bases short and J 5 bases short, with 12 bases between. The DNA for the CDR3 is TGTGCCAGCAGTTTAGGCAGGGGCTGGACTGAAGCTTTCTTT. The encoded protein is CASSLGRGWTEAFF.

J is TRBJ2-1 and V is TRBV19, with TRBD1 matching 7 bases. This CDR3 region has 15 residues. In germline, CDR1 is LNHDA, CDR2 SQIVND (reference sequence). Trimming cost V 6 bases and J 1 base; bases outside gene matches: 6. Here the CDR3 reads CASRRQGYSYNEQFF. The CDR3 bases are TGTGCCAGTAGACGACAGGGATATTCCTACAATGAGCAGTTCTTC. Filled out from reference TRBV19 and TRBJ2-1, the complete variable domain reads DGGITQSPKYLFRKEGQNVTLSCEQNLNHDAMYWYRQDPGQGLRLIYYSQIVNDFQKGDIAEGYSVSREKKESFPLTVTSAQKNPTAFYLCASRRQGYSYNEQFFGPGTRLTVL.

This rearrangement joins TRBV9 to TRBJ2-6; D is uncertain. Germline V gene lookup returns CDR1 SGDLS and CDR2 YYNGEE. CDR3 size: 16 residues. The ends were cut back, 3 bases at V and 0 bases at J, with 10 bases in the middle. CDR3: CASSANRVSGANVLTF. As DNA, the CDR3 is TGTGCCAGCAGCGCAAACAGAGTCTCTGGGGCCAACGTCCTGACTTTC.

V usage is TRBV3-1 (or the pseudogene TRBV3-2) and J usage is TRBJ1-1, with 7 nucleotides matching TRBD1. Losses at the gene ends were 4 bases for V and 7 bases for J; bases not matched to a gene: 21. Germline assignment: CDR1 LGHDT and CDR2 YNNKEL (reference sequence). This CDR3 spans 18 amino acids. The CDR3 DNA is TGTGCCAGCAGCCGCCTAAACCTGGACAGGCTCACCGTAGGTGAAGCTTTCTTT. This gives the protein CASSRLNLDRLTVGEAFF.

The chain carries TRBV7-9 and TRBJ2-1, with no clear D. CDR3 length equals 15 residues. Germline V gene sequence: CDR1 SEHNR, CDR2 FQNEAQ (reference sequence). V shed 4 bases and J shed 6 bases, with 16 bases lying between them. CDR3 sequence (DNA): TGTGCCAGCAGCTCTACAGTGAAAACTGGCAATGAGCAGTTCTTC. This translates into CASSSTVKTGNEQFF.

This clone was seen a handful of times. The V call is TRBV3-1 (or the pseudogene TRBV3-2), the J call TRBJ1-4; weak D call: TRBD1 (5 bases). V was trimmed by 10 bases and J by 7 bases, leaving 19 bases between them. The length of the CDR3 is 14 residues. Germline V gene sequence: CDR1 LGHDT, CDR2 YNNKEL (reference sequence). The chain's CDR3 is CATGGGGYGEKLFF. For the CDR3, the DNA is TGTGCCACCGGCGGGGGAGGATATGGTGAAAAACTGTTTTTT.

The chain carries TRBV11-2 and TRBJ2-4, with unresolved D. CDR1 is SGHAT and CDR2 is FQNNGV in the germline V gene. The length of the CDR3 is 15 residues. V was shortened by 4 bases and J by 1 base, with 11 bases between the two germline ends. The CDR3 DNA reads as TGTGCCAGCAGCTCCGGGTCTCGGGCCAAAAACATTCAGTACTTC. The encoded protein is CASSSGSRAKNIQYF.